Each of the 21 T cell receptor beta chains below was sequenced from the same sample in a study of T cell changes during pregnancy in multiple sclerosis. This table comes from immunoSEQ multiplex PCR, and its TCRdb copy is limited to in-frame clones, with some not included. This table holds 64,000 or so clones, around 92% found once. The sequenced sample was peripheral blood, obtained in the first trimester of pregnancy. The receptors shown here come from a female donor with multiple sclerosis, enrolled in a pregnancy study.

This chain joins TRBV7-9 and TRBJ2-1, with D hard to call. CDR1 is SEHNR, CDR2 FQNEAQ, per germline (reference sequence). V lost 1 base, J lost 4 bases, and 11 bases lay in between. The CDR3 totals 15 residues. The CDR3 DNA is TGTGCCAGCAGCTTAGTTGCGGCCGTTTACAATGAGCAGTTCTTC. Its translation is CASSLVAAVYNEQFF.

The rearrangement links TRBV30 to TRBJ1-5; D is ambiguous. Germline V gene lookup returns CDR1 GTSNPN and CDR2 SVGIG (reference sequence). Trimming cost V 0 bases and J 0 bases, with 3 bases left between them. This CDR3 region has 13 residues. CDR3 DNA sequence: TGTGCCTGGAGTGTCGGTAGCAATCAGCCCCAGCATTTT. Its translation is CAWSVGSNQPQHF.

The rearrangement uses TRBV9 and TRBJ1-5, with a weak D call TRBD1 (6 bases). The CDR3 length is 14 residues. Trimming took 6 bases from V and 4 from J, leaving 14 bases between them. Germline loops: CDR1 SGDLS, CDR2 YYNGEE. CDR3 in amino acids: CASNGGQSNQPQHF. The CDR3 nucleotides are TGTGCCAGCAACGGCGGACAGTCAAATCAGCCCCAGCATTTT. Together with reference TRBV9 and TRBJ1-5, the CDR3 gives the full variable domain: DSGVTQTPKHLITATGQRVTLRCSPRSGDLSVYWYQQSLDQGLQFLIQYYNGEERAKGNILERFSAQQFPDLHSELNLSSLELGDSALYFCASNGGQSNQPQHFGDGTRLSIL.

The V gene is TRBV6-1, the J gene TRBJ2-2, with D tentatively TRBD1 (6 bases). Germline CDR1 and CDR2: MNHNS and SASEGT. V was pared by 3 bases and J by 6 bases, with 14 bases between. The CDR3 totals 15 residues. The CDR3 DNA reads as TGTGCCAGCAGTGAGATGACAGGCGTATCCGGGGAGCTGTTTTTT. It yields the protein CASSEMTGVSGELFF.

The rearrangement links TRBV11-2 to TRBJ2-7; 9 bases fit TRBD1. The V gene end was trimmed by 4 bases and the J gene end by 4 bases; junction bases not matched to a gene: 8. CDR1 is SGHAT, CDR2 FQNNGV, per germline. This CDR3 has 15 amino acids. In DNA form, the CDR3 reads TGTGCCAGCAGCTCAACATACAGGGGGCTGTACGAGCAGTACTTC. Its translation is CASSSTYRGLYEQYF.

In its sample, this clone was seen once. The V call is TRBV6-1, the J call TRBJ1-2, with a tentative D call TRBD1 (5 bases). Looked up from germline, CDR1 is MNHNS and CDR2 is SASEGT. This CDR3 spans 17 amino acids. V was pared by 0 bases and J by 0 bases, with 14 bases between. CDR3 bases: TGTGCCAGCAGTGAAGCCGATGGGGCTTCAGCTAACTATGGCTACACCTTC. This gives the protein CASSEADGASANYGYTF.

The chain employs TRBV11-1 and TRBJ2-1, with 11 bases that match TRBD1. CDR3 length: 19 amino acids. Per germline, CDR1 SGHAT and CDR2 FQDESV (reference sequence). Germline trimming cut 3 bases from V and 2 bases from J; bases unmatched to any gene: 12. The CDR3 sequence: CASSFSSPGTGGAYNEQFF. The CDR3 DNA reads TGTGCCAGCAGCTTTAGTTCCCCCGGGACAGGGGGGGCCTACAATGAGCAGTTCTTC.

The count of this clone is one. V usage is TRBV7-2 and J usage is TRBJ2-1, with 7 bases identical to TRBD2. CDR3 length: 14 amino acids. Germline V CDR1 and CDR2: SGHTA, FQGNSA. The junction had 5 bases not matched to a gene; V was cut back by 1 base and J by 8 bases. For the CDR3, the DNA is TGTGCCAGCAGCTTAGGGACTAGTGCCCATGAGCAGTTCTTC. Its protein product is CASSLGTSAHEQFF.

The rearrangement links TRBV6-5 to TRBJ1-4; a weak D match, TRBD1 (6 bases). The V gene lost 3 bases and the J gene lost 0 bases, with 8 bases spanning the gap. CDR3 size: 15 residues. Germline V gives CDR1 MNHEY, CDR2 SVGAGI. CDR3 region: CASSYGTSTNEKLFF. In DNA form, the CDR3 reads TGTGCCAGCAGTTATGGGACATCAACTAATGAAAAACTGTTTTTT.

The CDR3 bases are TGCGCCAGCAGCCCCCGGGACTACAATGAGCAGTTCTTC. It specifies CASSPRDYNEQFF. The chain combines TRBV4-3 with TRBJ2-1; perhaps TRBD2 as D (5 bases). V was cut by 4 bases and J by 3 bases, with 7 bases left in between. CDR3 length equals 13 residues. Germline V gene data show CDR1 as LGHNA and CDR2 as YSLEER.

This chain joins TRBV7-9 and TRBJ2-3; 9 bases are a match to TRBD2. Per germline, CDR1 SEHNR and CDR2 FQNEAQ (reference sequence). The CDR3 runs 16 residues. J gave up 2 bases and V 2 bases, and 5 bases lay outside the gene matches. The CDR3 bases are TGTGCCAGCAGCTTATCAGGCGGGAGGGCCACAGATACGCAGTATTTT. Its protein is CASSLSGGRATDTQYF.

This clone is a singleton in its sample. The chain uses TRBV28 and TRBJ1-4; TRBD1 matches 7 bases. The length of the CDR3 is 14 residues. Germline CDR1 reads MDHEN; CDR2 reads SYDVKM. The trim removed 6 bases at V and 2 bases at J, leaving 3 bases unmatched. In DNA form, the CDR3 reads TGTGCCAGCAGGACAGGGTCGACTAATGAAAAACTGTTTTTT. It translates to CASRTGSTNEKLFF.

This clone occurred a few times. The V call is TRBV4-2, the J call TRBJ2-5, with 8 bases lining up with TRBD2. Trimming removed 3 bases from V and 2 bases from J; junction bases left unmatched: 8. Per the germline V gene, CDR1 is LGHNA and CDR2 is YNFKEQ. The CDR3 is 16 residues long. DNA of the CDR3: TGTGCCAGCAGCCAGGCGGGTAGCGGGACTCAAGAGACCCAGTACTTC. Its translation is CASSQAGSGTQETQYF.

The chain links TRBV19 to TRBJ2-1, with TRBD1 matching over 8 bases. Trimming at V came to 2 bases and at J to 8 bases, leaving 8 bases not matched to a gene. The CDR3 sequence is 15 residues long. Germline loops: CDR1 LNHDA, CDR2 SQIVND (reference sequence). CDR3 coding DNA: TGTGCCAGTAGTATACTTGGACAGGGTACTGATGAGCAGTTCTTC. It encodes CASSILGQGTDEQFF.

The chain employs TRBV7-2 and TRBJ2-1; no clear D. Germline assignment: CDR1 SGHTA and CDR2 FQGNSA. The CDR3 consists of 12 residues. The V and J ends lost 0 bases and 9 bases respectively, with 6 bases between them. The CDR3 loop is CASSLAHGEQFF. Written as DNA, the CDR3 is TGTGCCAGCAGCTTAGCCCACGGTGAGCAGTTCTTC.

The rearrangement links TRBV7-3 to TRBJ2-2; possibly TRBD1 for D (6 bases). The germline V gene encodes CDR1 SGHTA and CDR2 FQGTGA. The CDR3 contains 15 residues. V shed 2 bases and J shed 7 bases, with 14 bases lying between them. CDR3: CASSLWQGQGGELFF. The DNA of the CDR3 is TGTGCCAGCAGCTTATGGCAGGGGCAGGGCGGGGAGCTGTTTTTT.

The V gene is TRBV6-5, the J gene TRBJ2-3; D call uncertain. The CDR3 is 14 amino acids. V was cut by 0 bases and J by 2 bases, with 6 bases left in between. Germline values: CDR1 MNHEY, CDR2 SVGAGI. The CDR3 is CASSYSPYTDTQYF. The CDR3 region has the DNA TGTGCCAGCAGTTACTCGCCCTACACAGATACGCAGTATTTT.

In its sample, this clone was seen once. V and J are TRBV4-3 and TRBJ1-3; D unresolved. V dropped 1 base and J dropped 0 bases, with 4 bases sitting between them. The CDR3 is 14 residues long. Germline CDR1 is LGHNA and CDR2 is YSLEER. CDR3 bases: TGCGCCAGCAGCCAAGGGAGCTCTGGAAACACCATATATTTT. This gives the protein CASSQGSSGNTIYF.

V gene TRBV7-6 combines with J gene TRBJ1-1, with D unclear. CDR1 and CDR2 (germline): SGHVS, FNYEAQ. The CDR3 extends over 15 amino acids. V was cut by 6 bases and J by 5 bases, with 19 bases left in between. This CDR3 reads CASSSDAEEVTEAFF. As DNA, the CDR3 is TGTGCCAGCAGTTCTGATGCTGAGGAGGTAACTGAAGCTTTCTTT.

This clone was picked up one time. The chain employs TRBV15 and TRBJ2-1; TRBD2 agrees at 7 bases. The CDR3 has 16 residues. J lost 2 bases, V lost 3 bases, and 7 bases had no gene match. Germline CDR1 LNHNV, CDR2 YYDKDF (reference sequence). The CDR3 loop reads CATSSRPSGTYNEQFF. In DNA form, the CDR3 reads TGTGCCACCAGCAGCCGACCTAGCGGAACCTACAATGAGCAGTTCTTC.

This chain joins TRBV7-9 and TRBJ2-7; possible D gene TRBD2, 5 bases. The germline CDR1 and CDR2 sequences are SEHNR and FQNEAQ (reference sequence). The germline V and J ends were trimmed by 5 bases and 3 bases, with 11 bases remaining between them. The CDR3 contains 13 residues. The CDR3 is CASSEGVGYEQYF. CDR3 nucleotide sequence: TGTGCCAGCAGCGAGGGCGTTGGCTACGAGCAGTACTTC.